The T cell receptor (beta chain) described here comes from a study of shared clonotypes between healthy human individuals. Donors comprised healthy HIV-negative adults lacking recent acute infections or vaccinations. Methods used by the authors: For the immunoSEQ data, sequences were junction-only without quality scores, so filtering differed. Generated by immunoSEQ multiplex PCR, the TCRdb table keeps only in-frame clones and is missing some. That table gives V, J and clone size, and the DNA gave D and trimming. The sample consists of some 1.5 million clones, 95% to 99% of them appearing once. The CDR3 loop spans 15 amino acids. V was clipped by 4 bases and J by 5 bases; unmatched bases: 9. Looked up from germline, CDR1 is SGHRS and CDR2 is YFSETQ. This clone showed up just a few times. Its target is unknown. Study-level findings and limits: The sole specimen, blood, was sampled, and tissue repertoires likely differ.

Sequencing was done on a sample of naive CD4+ T cells sorted from blood. Regarding subset: CD45RA+ positively selected. The chain employs TRBV5-1 and TRBJ2-5; 9 nucleotides agree with TRBD1. The TCR was taken from a man under 40 in good health. CDR3 coding DNA: TGCGCCAGCAGCGTCGGGACAGGGATAACGGAGACCCAGTACTTC. Amino acids: CASSVGTGITETQYF.